The 25 T cell receptor beta chains presented below share a single source sample, sequenced in a study of CD8 T cells in ankylosing spondylitis. TCRdb re-called the 5' RACE reads through MiXCR, storing one row per CDR3 protein. The table has about 480,000 distinct CDR3 sequences, 17% seen once. The study's findings and limits: Apparently characteristic of ankylosing spondylitis blood was a TCR beta motif (roughly eight highly homologous variants).

The antigens of these receptors remain unknown. Source material: blood, either unsorted or a sorted T cell fraction (not recorded which). The source is a male donor with ankylosing spondylitis.

The rearrangement joins TRBV20-1 to TRBJ1-5; 7 nucleotides align to TRBD1. Germline lookup yields CDR1 DFQATT and CDR2 SNEGSKA (reference sequence). J was trimmed by 5 bases and V by 4 bases; bases with no gene match: 17. This CDR3 spans 17 amino acids. The chain's CDR3 is CSAKSYRTTGKDQPQHF. The CDR3 coding sequence is TGCAGTGCTAAGAGTTACCGAACGACAGGGAAGGATCAGCCCCAGCATTTT.

This clonotype has ten or more counts. The chain recombines TRBV9 with TRBJ2-1, with 9 nucleotides matching TRBD2. With V trimmed by 4 bases and J by 6 bases, 5 bases remained unmatched. Germline loops: CDR1 SGDLS, CDR2 YYNGEE. This CDR3 region has 14 residues. The CDR3 protein is CASSPGTSRNEQFF. In DNA, the CDR3 is TGTGCCAGCAGCCCGGGGACTAGCCGCAATGAGCAGTTCTTC.

This chain uses TRBV6-2 or TRBV6-3 with TRBJ2-6, with D possibly being TRBD1 (6 bases). The CDR3 sequence is 20 residues long. Trimming removed 6 bases from V and 0 bases from J, with 24 bases in between. Looked up from germline, CDR1 is MNHEY and CDR2 is SVGEGT. CDR3: CASSRRKRQDSLSGANVLTF. The CDR3 DNA reads TGTGCCAGCAGCCGAAGGAAGAGACAGGACTCTCTCTCTGGGGCCAACGTCCTGACTTTC.

The CDR3: CSAGVLGGYTF. CDR3 DNA sequence: TGCAGCGCCGGCGTTCTAGGTGGCTACACCTTC. V and J are TRBV29-1 and TRBJ1-2; D not certain. Trimming pared 7 bases from V and 7 bases from J, leaving 13 bases between. Germline lookup yields CDR1 SQVTM and CDR2 ANQGSEA. This CDR3 comprises 11 residues. The full variable domain, in which reference TRBV29-1 and TRBJ1-2 provide the parts outside the CDR3, is SAVISQKPSRDICQRGTSLTIQCQVDSQVTMMFWYRQQPGQSLTLIATANQGSEATYESGFVIDKFPISRPNLTFSTLTVSNMSPEDSSIYLCSAGVLGGYTFGSGTRLTVV.

The chain uses TRBV7-9 and TRBJ2-1, with TRBD1 matching over 7 bases. Trimming removed 5 bases from V and 1 base from J; junction bases left unmatched: 5. The CDR3 totals 15 residues. Germline loops: CDR1 SEHNR, CDR2 FQNEAQ (reference sequence). The CDR3: CASSADRASYNEQFF. The DNA for the CDR3 is TGTGCCAGCAGCGCAGACAGGGCTTCCTACAATGAGCAGTTCTTC.

This clonotype was recorded a few times. The chain carries TRBV11-2 and TRBJ2-3, with D tentatively TRBD1 or TRBD2 (5 bases each). The CDR3 consists of 15 residues. Germline V gives CDR1 SGHAT, CDR2 FQNNGV. V gave up 5 bases and J gave up 1 base, with 13 bases separating them. Here the CDR3 DNA reads TGTGCCAGCAGCACCGGGGCTTTGGGCACAGATACGCAGTATTTT. Protein product: CASSTGALGTDTQYF.

CDR3 DNA: TGTGCCAGCAGTGGGGTAGCGGGAGGTGTCAATGAGCAGTTCTTC. This gives the protein CASSGVAGGVNEQFF. The chain couples TRBV2 to TRBJ2-1; 10 bases agree with TRBD2. The CDR3 loop spans 15 amino acids. Unmatched junction bases numbered 6, after V lost 4 bases and J lost 6 bases. The germline V gene has CDR1 SNHLY and CDR2 FYNNEI.

This clonotype was counted at least ten times. The chain joins TRBV4-1 to TRBJ1-5; D not certain. The CDR3 sequence is 14 residues long. CDR1 is MGHRA, CDR2 YSYEKL, per germline. V lost 1 base and J lost 2, with 6 bases in between. The CDR3 bases are TGCGCCAGCAGCCAAGGGTTCGGCAATCAGCCCCAGCATTTT. Encoded protein: CASSQGFGNQPQHF.

V gene TRBV20-1 combines with J gene TRBJ2-1; 16 bases agree with TRBD2. Germline assignment: CDR1 DFQATT and CDR2 SNEGSKA (reference sequence). V was clipped by 5 bases and J by 1 base; unmatched bases: 8. There are 18 residues in the CDR3. The CDR3 DNA follows: TGCAGTGCTCAGGGACTAGCGGGAGGGCCGTGGTCCTACAATGAGCAGTTCTTC. It codes for CSAQGLAGGPWSYNEQFF.

This clonotype was picked up a small number of times. CDR3 in amino acids: CSAVPLGGSGNEQFF. DNA of the CDR3: TGCAGTGCCGTCCCCCTGGGAGGGAGTGGCAATGAGCAGTTCTTC. The gene calls are TRBV20-1 and TRBJ2-1, with 7 bases identical to TRBD2. This CDR3 region has 15 residues. CDR1 and CDR2 from the germline V gene are DFQATT and SNEGSKA (reference sequence). V lost 6 bases to trimming and J lost 6 bases; unmatched junction nucleotides: 14.

The chain combines TRBV9 with TRBJ1-1, with D tentatively TRBD1 (6 bases). The germline V gene encodes CDR1 SGDLS and CDR2 YYNGEE. V gave up 3 bases and J gave up 9 bases, with 12 bases separating them. The CDR3 length is 12 residues. The CDR3: CASSGRDTQAFF. Here the CDR3 DNA reads TGTGCCAGCAGCGGAAGGGACACACAAGCTTTCTTT. Looking up the rest from reference TRBV9 and TRBJ1-1 gives the full variable domain: DSGVTQTPKHLITATGQRVTLRCSPRSGDLSVYWYQQSLDQGLQFLIQYYNGEERAKGNILERFSAQQFPDLHSELNLSSLELGDSALYFCASSGRDTQAFFGQGTRLTVV.

The chain combines TRBV5-1 with TRBJ2-7; D is possibly TRBD2 (6 bases). V was shortened by 7 bases and J by 3 bases, with 17 bases between the two germline ends. The V gene's germline CDR1 is SGHRS and CDR2 YFSETQ. The CDR3 spans 14 residues. CDR3 nucleotides: TGCGCCAGCCCGGACACTCGGGAGATCTACGAGCAGTACTTC. This encodes CASPDTREIYEQYF.

This clonotype was counted a few times. The chain carries TRBV7-3 and TRBJ2-2; D remains ambiguous. CDR3 length equals 14 residues. CDR1 SGHTA and CDR2 FQGTGA come from the germline V gene. Trimming removed 2 bases at V and 6 bases at J, with 10 bases between. The CDR3 nucleotides are TGTGCCAGCAGCTTAGGTCACCAGGCCGGGGAGCTGTTTTTT. Translating gives CASSLGHQAGELFF.

The chain couples TRBV24-1 to TRBJ2-6; no firm D call. V was trimmed by 5 bases and J by 0 bases, leaving 7 bases between them. The CDR3 runs to 15 residues. The V gene's germline CDR1 is KGHDR and CDR2 SFDVKD. CDR3 region: CATSGPDSGANVLTF. Written as DNA, the CDR3 is TGTGCCACCAGTGGCCCAGACTCTGGGGCCAACGTCCTGACTTTC.

This clonotype was seen more than once but under ten times. A read error may explain this, as a much larger clone is one base away. V gene TRBV5-1 combines with J gene TRBJ1-1; D is undetermined. Germline lookup yields CDR1 SGHRS and CDR2 YFSETQ. Between the trimmed V and J ends, which lost 0 bases and 1 base, there was a span of 7 bases. The CDR3 runs to 14 residues. CDR3 region: CASSLESGNTEAFF. The CDR3 nucleotides are TGCGCCAGCAGCTTGGAGTCAGGGAACACTGAAGCTTTCTTT.

The V call is TRBV7-2, the J call TRBJ2-5, with D possibly matching TRBD1 (6 bases). The V gene's germline CDR1 is SGHTA and CDR2 FQGNSA. Trimming cost V 1 base and J 4 bases, with 13 bases left between them. This CDR3 contains 15 residues. The CDR3 loop is CASSLGGPRGETQYF. DNA of the CDR3: TGTGCCAGCAGCTTAGGGGGGCCCCGGGGAGAGACCCAGTACTTC.

This clonotype was detected ten times or more. The V call is TRBV12-3 or TRBV12-4, the J call TRBJ1-2; D is ambiguous. The CDR3 is made up of 16 amino acids. The V end lost 8 bases, the J end lost 0 bases, and 19 bases lay between the germline ends. This CDR3 reads CASGNTLEDPNYGYTF. The CDR3 DNA reads as TGTGCCAGCGGAAACACGTTAGAGGATCCTAACTATGGCTACACCTTC.

The chain has TRBV6-2 or TRBV6-3 and TRBJ2-4; D might be TRBD1 (6 bases). Germline CDR1 is MNHEY and CDR2 is SVGEGT. This CDR3 spans 15 amino acids. The V end lost 7 bases, the J end lost 1 base, and 14 bases lay between the germline ends. In DNA form, the CDR3 reads TGTGCCAGCACCGCTCAGGGGTCGGCCAAAAACATTCAGTACTTC. Translating gives CASTAQGSAKNIQYF.

The table lists this clonotype with a few counts. The gene calls are TRBV6-2 or TRBV6-3 and TRBJ2-7; TRBD2 aligns across 13 bases. Unmatched junction bases numbered 10, after V lost 2 bases and J lost 3 bases. The CDR3 is 18 amino acids. The germline gives CDR1 MNHEY, CDR2 SVGEGT. CDR3 amino acids: CASSYPRPLAGGSYEQYF. CDR3 bases: TGTGCCAGCAGTTACCCTCGCCCACTAGCGGGAGGGAGCTACGAGCAGTACTTC.

This chain connects TRBV5-1 to TRBJ1-2; D perhaps matches TRBD1 (5 bases). Trimming removed 3 bases at V and 6 bases at J, with 15 bases between. Looked up from germline, CDR1 is SGHRS and CDR2 is YFSETQ. This CDR3 spans 14 amino acids. This CDR3 is CASSSGLRTNGYTF. In nucleotides, the CDR3 is TGCGCCAGCAGCTCGGGACTCCGGACGAATGGCTACACCTTC.

The V gene is TRBV20-1, the J gene TRBJ2-5, with 9 bases identical to TRBD2. The CDR3 runs to 14 residues. Germline V CDR1 and CDR2: DFQATT, SNEGSKA (reference sequence). The ends lost 1 base at V and 7 bases at J; junction bases unmatched: 7. The CDR3 nucleotides are TGCAGTGCTAGAGGGTCTAGCGGGGCCGGGACCCAGTACTTC. Its translation is CSARGSSGAGTQYF.

The CDR3 sequence: CASALGSSYNSPLHF. The CDR3 DNA sequence: TGTGCCAGCGCTCTAGGGAGCTCCTATAATTCACCCCTCCACTTT. The rearrangement joins TRBV7-9 to TRBJ1-6, with D uncertain. The germline V gene has CDR1 SEHNR and CDR2 FQNEAQ (reference sequence). The CDR3 consists of 15 residues. Trimming removed 8 bases from V and 0 bases from J, with 11 bases in between.

A few counts support this clonotype. The V gene is TRBV28, the J gene TRBJ2-4; 12 bases are a match to TRBD1. In germline, CDR1 is MDHEN, CDR2 SYDVKM. The CDR3 consists of 17 residues. Trimming removed 4 bases from V and 2 bases from J; junction bases left unmatched: 6. The CDR3 reads CASSSPGTGGTKNIQYF. CDR3 sequence (DNA): TGTGCCAGCAGTTCCCCCGGGACAGGGGGCACCAAAAACATTCAGTACTTC.

This clonotype was observed at least ten times. The genes are TRBV4-3 and TRBJ2-1; D is undetermined. CDR1 is LGHNA and CDR2 is YSLEER in the germline V gene. The CDR3 has 14 amino acids. Trimming stripped 4 bases from V and 6 bases from J, with 13 bases between. CDR3 in amino acids: CASSLWQPGNEQFF. In nucleotides, the CDR3 is TGCGCCAGCAGCCTTTGGCAACCTGGCAATGAGCAGTTCTTC.

This clonotype was counted ten times or more. The chain carries TRBV4-3 and TRBJ2-5, with 7 bases matching TRBD1. From germline, CDR1 is LGHNA and CDR2 YSLEER. The CDR3 spans 15 residues. J lost 4 bases, V lost 0 bases, and 5 bases had no gene match. CDR3 coding DNA: TGCGCCAGCAGCCAAGATGGGTACAGGGGAGAGACCCAGTACTTC. As protein: CASSQDGYRGETQYF.